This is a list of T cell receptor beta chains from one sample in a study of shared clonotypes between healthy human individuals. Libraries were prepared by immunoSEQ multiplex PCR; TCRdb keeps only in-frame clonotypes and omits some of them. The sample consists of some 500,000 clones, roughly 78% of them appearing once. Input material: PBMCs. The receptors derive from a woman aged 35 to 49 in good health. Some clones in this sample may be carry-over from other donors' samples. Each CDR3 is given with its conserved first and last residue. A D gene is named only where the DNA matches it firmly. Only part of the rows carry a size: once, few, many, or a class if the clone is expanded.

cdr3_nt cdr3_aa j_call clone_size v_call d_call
TGTGCCAGCAGCTGGGGCACGGGCTACGAGCAGTACTTC CASSWGTGYEQYF TRBJ2-7 . TRBV5-4 .
TGTGCCAGTAGTATCTCCACCGGCAGGGGTGGGGAGCAGTACTTC CASSISTGRGGEQYF TRBJ2-7 . TRBV19 .
TGTGCCAGCAGCCTGGGTTGGGGGCCGACTGAAGCTTTCTTT CASSLGWGPTEAFF TRBJ1-1 . TRBV5-6 .
TGTGCCAGCAGTTTTGTCTGGGGACAGGGCGATGGCTACACCTTC CASSFVWGQGDGYTF TRBJ1-2 . TRBV27 TRBD1
TGTGCCAGCAGCTTAAACGGGGGACTTTACAATGAGCAGTTCTTC CASSLNGGLYNEQFF TRBJ2-1 . TRBV11-2 .
TGTGCCAGCGGTCGGGGGGCGGGTCAGCCCCAGCATTTT CASGRGAGQPQHF TRBJ1-5 few TRBV6-5 .
TGCGCCAGCAGCTTGGCCGTCGGTGAGCAGTTCTTC CASSLAVGEQFF TRBJ2-1 few TRBV5-1 .
TGTGCCAGTAGTATAGGAGGGGGTGACACTGAAGCTTTCTTT CASSIGGGDTEAFF TRBJ1-1 . TRBV19 .
TGTGCCAGCTCACCACGGGCAGCTTCCTACGAGCAGTACTTC CASSPRAASYEQYF TRBJ2-7 . TRBV18 .
TGTGCCAGTAGTCAGTGGGACCGCCCGCCGGCCTACACCTTC CASSQWDRPPAYTF TRBJ1-2 . TRBV19 .
TGCGCCAGCAGTGCAAACCACCCGGGACTAGCTGATACGCAGTATTTT CASSANHPGLADTQYF TRBJ2-3 . TRBV10-2 TRBD2
TGTGCCAGCTCACCAAGGTCCAGCGGGAGCTCCTACGAGCAGTACTTC CASSPRSSGSSYEQYF TRBJ2-7 . TRBV18 TRBD2
TGCAGCGGGGGGCGGGAGTCGGAGACCCAGTACTTC CSGGRESETQYF TRBJ2-5 . TRBV29-1 .
TGTGCCAGCAGCGTAGGGGGGACAGGGAGCCACGAGCAGTACTTC CASSVGGTGSHEQYF TRBJ2-7 . TRBV9 TRBD1
TGTGCCAGCAGCGAACAGGTTTCCTCCTACGAGCAGTACTTC CASSEQVSSYEQYF TRBJ2-7 . TRBV7-2 .
TGCGCCAGCAGCAGGACTCCAGGCCCAGATACGCAGTATTTT CASSRTPGPDTQYF TRBJ2-3 . TRBV4-1 .
TGTGCCAGCAGTTACCTACCGGGGGTCTACGAGCAGTACTTC CASSYLPGVYEQYF TRBJ2-7 once TRBV6-5 .
TGCGCCAGCAGCCCCGGGACTAGCAGTCGGGGCACCGGGGAGCTGTTTTTT CASSPGTSSRGTGELFF TRBJ2-2 . TRBV5-1 TRBD2
TGTGCCAGCAGCTTAATTTGGGACGCCCAAGAGACCCAGTACTTC CASSLIWDAQETQYF TRBJ2-5 . TRBV7-8 .
TGCAGCGCCCTGGAGGGAGGGTCAGAGACCCAGTACTTC CSALEGGSETQYF TRBJ2-5 . TRBV29-1 TRBD2
TGTGCCAGCAGCGTAGAAGAGCGGGAGCTTAATGAGCAGTTCTTC CASSVEERELNEQFF TRBJ2-1 . TRBV9 TRBD2
TGTGCCAGCAGCTTAGCTTTCCTGGGAGTGGGAAACACCATATATTTT CASSLAFLGVGNTIYF TRBJ1-3 . TRBV7-2 .
TGTGCCAGCAGCCAAGATCAGTCGGGTGGCGGCTACACCTTC CASSQDQSGGGYTF TRBJ1-2 . TRBV14 .
TGTGCCAGCAGTCTACGGACTAGCGGGACGATCCCAGATACGCAGTATTTT CASSLRTSGTIPDTQYF TRBJ2-3 . TRBV27 TRBD2
TGTGCCAGCAGCCAAGGACAGGGGCGAAACGAGCAGTTCTTC CASSQGQGRNEQFF TRBJ2-1 . TRBV4-2 TRBD1
TGCGCCACCACGACAGGGGACACAGATACGCAGTATTTT CATTTGDTDTQYF TRBJ2-3 few TRBV5-1 TRBD1
TGCGCCAGCAGCCAATCCGGGACTAGCGGGGTCAATGAGCAGTTCTTC CASSQSGTSGVNEQFF TRBJ2-1 . TRBV5-1 TRBD2
TGTGCCTGGAGCGACAGGGTTGGTTCACCCCTCCACTTT CAWSDRVGSPLHF TRBJ1-6 . TRBV30 TRBD1
TGTGCCATAGGGACAGGGGGATACCAAGAGACCCAGTACTTC CAIGTGGYQETQYF TRBJ2-5 once TRBV10-3 TRBD1
TGTGCCATCGGGACTCAGAACACCGGGGAGCTGTTTTTT CAIGTQNTGELFF TRBJ2-2 . TRBV10-3 .
TGTGCCAGCAGCTCCCCCGAAGTTCTAGCGGTCGTCACAGATACGCAGTATTTT CASSSPEVLAVVTDTQYF TRBJ2-3 . TRBV7-2 TRBD2
TGTGCCAGCTCACGGGACACATCCTACGAGCAGTACTTC CASSRDTSYEQYF TRBJ2-7 . TRBV18 .
TGTGCCAGCTCACCTGACACCACAGATACGCAGTATTTT CASSPDTTDTQYF TRBJ2-3 . TRBV18 .
TGTGCCAGTAGTTTGCTGGAAGCTAGCGGGAAAATTGAGCAGTTCTTC CASSLLEASGKIEQFF TRBJ2-1 . TRBV19 TRBD2
TGTGCCAGCAGTTTATCAGGACAGTCACCCCTCCACTTT CASSLSGQSPLHF TRBJ1-6 . TRBV27 .
TGTGCCAGCAGCTTAGCGGGAGACTACAATGAGCAGTTCTTC CASSLAGDYNEQFF TRBJ2-1 many TRBV6-6 TRBD2
TGTGCCAGCAGCTCCTATGGGGGGACCCCAATGCGGACTGAAGCTTTCTTT CASSSYGGTPMRTEAFF TRBJ1-1 . TRBV13 .
TGTGCCAGCACCCCGGGGACTAGCGGAATCTACAATGAGCAGTTCTTC CASTPGTSGIYNEQFF TRBJ2-1 . TRBV27 TRBD2
TGTGCCAGCAGCGTAGATGCGGGAGGTCCCACAGATACGCAGTATTTT CASSVDAGGPTDTQYF TRBJ2-3 once TRBV9 TRBD2
TGTGCCAGCAGCTTAGAGTCCGACAGGGTTGAGCAGTTCTTC CASSLESDRVEQFF TRBJ2-1 . TRBV7-9 TRBD1
TGTGCCAGCAGTTATGGTGATGAGCAGTTCTTC CASSYGDEQFF TRBJ2-1 . TRBV6-6 .
TGCGCCAGCAGTTCACAGGGATGGGGGCAGTACTTC CASSSQGWGQYF TRBJ2-7 medium-sized TRBV5-1 .
TGTGCCAGCAGCTTGGGCGCAGGTGGAGGGTTTAACTATGGCTACACCTTC CASSLGAGGGFNYGYTF TRBJ1-2 . TRBV5-4 .
TGTGCCAGCAGCTTAGGGGGGACCCAGTACTTC CASSLGGTQYF TRBJ2-5 once TRBV7-8 .
TGTGCCAGCAGCCTCTGGACAGCTCGGCGAGCTTTCTTT CASSLWTARRAFF TRBJ1-1 many TRBV14 .
TGTGCCAGCAGTTTGAGCCGCTATGGCTACACCTTC CASSLSRYGYTF TRBJ1-2 . TRBV28 .
TGTGCCAGCAGCATTAATAGGAACCCGGGGGAGACCCAGTACTTC CASSINRNPGETQYF TRBJ2-5 . TRBV7-2 .
TGTGCCAGTAGTCCCCAGGACAGGGGGGGCTATGGCTACACCTTC CASSPQDRGGYGYTF TRBJ1-2 . TRBV19 TRBD1
TGTGCCAGCAGTGACAAAACCGGGACTAGCTGCTACGAGCAGTACTTC CASSDKTGTSCYEQYF TRBJ2-7 . TRBV6-4 TRBD2
TGCGCCAGCAGCCAAGAAAATTTCTTACAGGGGGTGACCTACGAGCAGTACTTC CASSQENFLQGVTYEQYF TRBJ2-7 . TRBV4-1 TRBD1
TGTGCCAGTAGTGATTGGGGTCGACTAGCGGGAGAGGAGACCCAGTACTTC CASSDWGRLAGEETQYF TRBJ2-5 . TRBV6-4 TRBD2
TGTGCCAGCAGCATCAACAGGGACTCCTACGAGCAGTACTTC CASSINRDSYEQYF TRBJ2-7 . TRBV7-3 .
TGTGCCAGCAGAGCTACAGGGGGCTCGGCAGATACGCAGTATTTT CASRATGGSADTQYF TRBJ2-3 . TRBV5-4 TRBD1
TGTGCCAGCAGCTACGGGAGCGACATTCAGTACTTC CASSYGSDIQYF TRBJ2-4 . TRBV25-1 .
TGTGCCAGCAGTCCCCAGGGAGGCACTGAAGCTTTCTTT CASSPQGGTEAFF TRBJ1-1 few TRBV27 .
TGCGCCAGCAGCTTTAGGGACAGCTCCACCGGGGAGCTGTTTTTT CASSFRDSSTGELFF TRBJ2-2 . TRBV5-1 TRBD1